This T cell receptor beta chain is drawn from a study of blood T cell repertoires in COVID-19. Study-level information: Acute and convalescent COVID-19 samples came from the United States, Italy and Spain. PBMCs, B-cell-depleted T cells, or T cells provided the cDNA or gDNA that made up the material.

Authors' methods: Estimation of nucleated cell counts was performed using reference gene primer amplification. Clones were read by immunoSEQ multiplex PCR, and TCRdb kept only the in-frame ones, dropping some. Clone size and the V and J calls come from that table; the DNA yielded D and trimming. The table includes roughly 200,000 clones, approximately 87% detected once. The length of the CDR3 is 14 residues. In germline, CDR1 is KGHSH, CDR2 LQKENI. Deletions cut 6 bases from V and 8 bases from J, with 19 bases between. The sequenced sample was peripheral blood. This chain connects TRBV18 to TRBJ1-2, with D perhaps TRBD1 (5 bases). This receptor was obtained from a man aged 60 to 75 who had recovered from COVID-19. In nucleotides, the CDR3 is TGTGCCAGCTCTCCAGGGACCGGGAGGGAAGGCTACACCTTC. Translated: CASSPGTGREGYTF.